The text below deals with one T cell receptor (beta chain). Template switching by 5'RACE with UMIs generated the TCR beta cDNA. After re-calling the 5' RACE reads, TCRdb lists one entry per CDR3 protein, DNA absent. The repertoire shows around 550,000 distinct CDR3 sequences; the top ten hold 3% to 4.5%. This entry comes from a study of T cells expressing NK-cell markers. This TCR came from a man younger than 35 in good health. Sequenced sample: blood T cells: a sorted CD56 or NKG2C T cell subset, CD4+ or CD8+ T cells, or bulk PBMC T cells (not recorded which).

The CDR3 sequence is CASSEHRNQETQYF. The chain has TRBV9 and TRBJ2-5. Germline values: CDR1 SGDLS, CDR2 YYNGEE. CDR3 length: 14 residues.